This TCR beta chain was captured in a study of blood T cells in healthy people across ages. Comment on this clonotype: The antigen remains unidentified.

Points from the study as a whole: It was not known whether donors were CMV positive (a possible confounder of expanded clonotype changes).

Germline lookup yields CDR1 MDHEN and CDR2 SYDVKM. CDR3 size: 17 residues. Germline trimming cut 6 bases from V and 0 bases from J; bases unmatched to any gene: 12. Alongside a J-beta primer mix, a sample-barcoded 5' primer served in a second PCR lasting about 7 to 12 cycles. Every cDNA molecule carried a tag from a template-switch adaptor bearing 12 random nucleotides. TCRdb passed the 5' RACE reads through MiXCR, listing each CDR3 protein once. The table has some 760,000 distinct CDR3 sequences, around 25% seen once. The same sample was also used in a study of T cells of mothers and their children.

The receptor comes from a boy aged 10-17 years in good health. The chain recombines TRBV28 with TRBJ2-7; TRBD1 aligns across 9 bases. What was sequenced was blood. CDR3 amino acids: CASRDRGRLSPSYEQYF. CDR3 in DNA: TGTGCCAGCAGGGACAGGGGACGATTATCCCCCTCCTACGAGCAGTACTTC.